This note documents a single T cell receptor beta chain sequence. A multiplex PCR was run with 60 Vbeta primers and 13 Jbeta primers. Here immunoSEQ multiplex PCR was the method, and the copy in TCRdb shows in-frame clones only, minus some. Of 150,000 to 200,000 clones in the sample, around 81% are singletons; the top ten hold 4.9%. The data are from a study of cytomegalovirus exposure and HLA in healthy donors. The CDR3 has 15 amino acids. The V gene end was trimmed by 4 bases and the J gene end by 5 bases; junction bases not matched to a gene: 7. Germline V gene sequence: CDR1 MNHNS, CDR2 SASEGT. Specimen: PBMCs. This sequence originates from a woman aged 18-29 years in good health and CMV-seropositive. The rearrangement uses TRBV6-1 and TRBJ2-3; TRBD2 aligns across 9 bases. The CDR3 here is CASSASGGPQDTQYF. As DNA, the CDR3 is TGTGCCAGCAGTGCGAGCGGGGGGCCCCAAGATACGCAGTATTTT.